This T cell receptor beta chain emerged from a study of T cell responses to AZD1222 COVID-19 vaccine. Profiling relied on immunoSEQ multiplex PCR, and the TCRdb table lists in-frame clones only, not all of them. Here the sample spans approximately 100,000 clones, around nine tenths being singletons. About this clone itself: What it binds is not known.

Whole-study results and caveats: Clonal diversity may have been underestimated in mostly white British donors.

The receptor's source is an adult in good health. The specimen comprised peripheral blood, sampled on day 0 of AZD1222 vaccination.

The CDR3 spells CSVFGMDRGIYEQYF. For the CDR3, the DNA is TGCAGCGTGTTTGGTATGGACAGGGGGATTTACGAGCAGTACTTC. The genes are TRBV29-1 and TRBJ2-7; 10 nucleotides align to TRBD1. The CDR3 loop spans 15 amino acids. Germline values: CDR1 SQVTM, CDR2 ANQGSEA. Losses at the gene ends were 6 bases for V and 4 bases for J; bases not matched to a gene: 12.